These 7 T cell receptor beta chains came from one sample sequenced in a study of glioma-infiltrating T cells. Amplification of TCR alpha and beta CDR3 regions from RNA used iRepertoire nested multiplex PCR. TCRdb passed the multiplex PCR reads through MiXCR, listing each CDR3 protein once. The table records fewer than 500,000 distinct CDR3 sequences, roughly two fifths of them present only once. Sequenced input: glioma tissue, nonneoplastic brain tissue, or PBMCs (not recorded which). Receptor source: a human donor with low-grade glioma or glioblastoma, undergoing nonglioma brain surgery, or in good health (not recorded which).

The CDR3 region has the DNA TGCGCCAGCAGCCAAGATTGGGGCCAACAGGGGATTAATGAAAAACTGTTTTTT. Translation gives CASSQDWGQQGINEKLFF. J is TRBJ1-4 and V is TRBV4-1, with 7 nucleotides matching TRBD1. V trimming: 0 bases; J trimming: 4 bases; junction bases outside the gene matches: 11. CDR1 is MGHRA, CDR2 YSYEKL, per germline. CDR3 length: 18 amino acids.

This clonotype was observed once. J is TRBJ2-2 and V is TRBV7-2; D is unclear. The CDR3 has 13 amino acids. V lost 6 bases to trimming and J lost 7 bases, with 12 bases between them. In germline, CDR1 is SGHTA, CDR2 FQGNSA. CDR3 sequence: CASRAQVGGELFF. CDR3 sequence (DNA): TGTGCCAGCAGAGCCCAGGTAGGCGGGGAGCTGTTTTTT. The complete variable domain, with remaining parts taken from reference TRBV7-2 and TRBJ2-2, reads GAGVSQSPSNKVTEKGKDVELRCDPISGHTALYWYRQSLGQGLEFLIYFQGNSAPDKSGLPSDRFSAERTGGSVSTLTIQRTQQEDSAVYLCASRAQVGGELFFGEGSRLTVL.

This clonotype is a singleton in its sample. The chain links TRBV7-2 to TRBJ2-7; the D gene is possibly TRBD1 (6 bases). With 4 bases removed from V and 3 bases from J, the gap between germline ends came to 13 bases. The CDR3 is 14 amino acids. Germline V gene sequence: CDR1 SGHTA, CDR2 FQGNSA. The CDR3 DNA reads TGTGCCAGCAGCTCGGGCCCAGGGGTCTACGAGCAGTACTTC. Protein: CASSSGPGVYEQYF.

In this sample, this clonotype turned up a few times. The chain joins TRBV7-9 to TRBJ1-1; perhaps TRBD1 as D (5 bases). The CDR3 contains 13 residues. CDR1 and CDR2 (germline): SEHNR, FQNEAQ (reference sequence). V lost 1 base to trimming and J lost 10 bases, with 13 bases between them. CDR3 in DNA: TGTGCCAGCAGCTTAGGTTCGGCGAGGGGAGCTTTCTTT. Amino acid sequence: CASSLGSARGAFF.

On this clonotype itself: The junction and the germline gene differ at one end; a read error may be behind it. The DNA of the CDR3 is TGTACCAGCAGTTTACCCGCAGGGGGCGCGAATGGCTACACCTTC. Its protein product is CTSSLPAGGANGYTF. The J gene is TRBJ1-2, the V gene TRBV28, with 8 bases matching TRBD1. Germline values: CDR1 MDHEN, CDR2 SYDVKM. This CDR3 has 15 residues.

This clonotype has at least ten counts. V usage is TRBV27 and J usage is TRBJ2-7; 12 bases are a match to TRBD1. This CDR3 has 14 residues. Per germline, CDR1 MNHEY and CDR2 SMNVEV (reference sequence). Unmatched junction bases numbered 4, after V lost 5 bases and J lost 5 bases. CDR3 nucleotides: TGTGCCAGCAGTACCGGGACAGGGGGCCACGAGCAGTACTTC. Protein: CASSTGTGGHEQYF.

As for this clonotype: This could be a read error, since a much larger clone is one nucleotide away. This chain connects TRBV6-2 or TRBV6-3 to TRBJ2-7; possibly TRBD2 for D (6 bases). This CDR3 spans 12 amino acids. CDR1 and CDR2 (germline): MNHEY, SVGEGT. V lost 5 bases to trimming and J lost 8 bases, with 13 bases between them. CDR3 DNA sequence: TGTGCCAGCAGTCCTCGCGGGGCTCAGCAGTACTTC. This encodes CASSPRGAQQYF.